The 12 T cell receptor beta chains below all came from one sample that was sequenced in a study of T cell responses to AZD1222 COVID-19 vaccine. TCRdb's copy holds only in-frame clones and misses some; the assay was immunoSEQ multiplex PCR. This table holds approximately 110,000 clones, 87% found once. The specimen comprised peripheral blood, sampled on day 0 of AZD1222 vaccination. These receptors were taken from an adult in good health.

The chain uses TRBV10-3 and TRBJ1-2; the D gene is possibly TRBD1 (5 bases). This CDR3 has 14 amino acids. V was shortened by 7 bases and J by 5 bases, with 17 bases between the two germline ends. CDR1 ENHRY and CDR2 SYGVKD come from the germline V gene. Here the CDR3 DNA reads TGTGCCATCAATCTTTCTGACAGAGGTTATGGCTACACCTTC. It yields the protein CAINLSDRGYGYTF.

The rearrangement links TRBV5-1 to TRBJ2-5; the D call may be TRBD1 or TRBD2 (5 bases each). There are 14 residues in the CDR3. CDR1 is SGHRS, CDR2 YFSETQ, per germline. V lost 3 bases and J lost 5, with 14 bases in between. CDR3 amino acids: CASSSGRERETQYF. CDR3 sequence (DNA): TGCGCCAGCAGCTCGGGACGAGAGCGGGAGACCCAGTACTTC.

J is TRBJ2-5 and V is TRBV7-9; 8 bases are shared with TRBD2. Germline V gives CDR1 SEHNR, CDR2 FQNEAQ (reference sequence). The CDR3 has 15 amino acids. V shed 1 base, J shed 1 base, and the junction held 2 bases outside the gene matches. The CDR3 DNA is TGTGCCAGCAGCTTAGGGACTAGCCTCCAAGAGACCCAGTACTTC. Protein sequence: CASSLGTSLQETQYF.

The chain recombines TRBV6-5 with TRBJ1-1; possible D gene TRBD1, 5 bases. V gave up 2 bases and J gave up 1 base, with 8 bases separating them. The CDR3 has 14 residues. Per the germline V gene, CDR1 is MNHEY and CDR2 is SVGAGI. The CDR3 reads CASSYGAGNTEAFF. The DNA of the CDR3 is TGTGCCAGCAGTTACGGGGCGGGGAACACTGAAGCTTTCTTT.

The chain employs TRBV29-1 and TRBJ1-4; D remains ambiguous. The ends were cut back, 7 bases at V and 0 bases at J, with 12 bases in the middle. The length of the CDR3 is 14 residues. Germline CDR1 and CDR2: SQVTM and ANQGSEA. Here the CDR3 DNA reads TGCAGCGCTATGCCGACCGCAACTAATGAAAAACTGTTTTTT. Translating it yields CSAMPTATNEKLFF.

The V and J genes are TRBV12-3 or TRBV12-4 and TRBJ1-5; D is uncertain. V was clipped by 5 bases and J by 3 bases, with 8 bases between them. CDR3 length equals 13 residues. The CDR3 loop reads CASSPDLNQPQHF. The CDR3 DNA reads TGTGCCAGCAGTCCGGACCTCAATCAGCCCCAGCATTTT.

The chain employs TRBV7-6 and TRBJ1-1; no definite D call. CDR1 is SGHVS and CDR2 is FNYEAQ in the germline V gene. The CDR3 contains 14 residues. With 5 bases removed from V and 0 bases from J, the gap between germline ends came to 10 bases. CDR3 bases: TGTGCCAGCAGCGACGGATCAATGAACACTGAAGCTTTCTTT. This codes for CASSDGSMNTEAFF.

The V gene is TRBV7-8, the J gene TRBJ2-5, with unresolved D. Per the germline V gene, CDR1 is SGHVS and CDR2 is FQNEAQ. The V and J ends lost 1 base and 2 bases respectively, with 11 bases between them. The CDR3 has 15 amino acids. The CDR3 coding sequence is TGTGCCAGCAGCTTAGGTGTGGGGAAGCAAGAGACCCAGTACTTC. It is translated as CASSLGVGKQETQYF.

This clone came up once. V is TRBV30 and J is TRBJ1-1, with D possibly TRBD1 on 5 matching bases. The CDR3 totals 13 residues. CDR1 GTSNPN and CDR2 SVGIG come from the germline V gene (reference sequence). V was trimmed by 3 bases and J by 4 bases, leaving 12 bases between them. The CDR3 sequence is CAWRTAGSTEAFF. The CDR3 DNA is TGTGCCTGGAGAACCGCAGGGAGCACTGAAGCTTTCTTT.

Only one count was recorded for this clone. The V and J genes are TRBV7-6 and TRBJ2-1, with 7 bases matching TRBD1. This CDR3 spans 15 amino acids. The germline CDR1 and CDR2 sequences are SGHVS and FNYEAQ. V was clipped by 9 bases and J by 9 bases; unmatched bases: 17. In nucleotides, the CDR3 is TGTGCCAGGGGGGATACGGACAGGAGAAAGGGTGAGCAGTTCTTC. Protein product: CARGDTDRRKGEQFF.

The genes are TRBV4-3 and TRBJ1-1; no definite D call. Germline CDR1 reads LGHNA; CDR2 reads YSLEER. Trimming cost V 4 bases and J 1 base, with 7 bases left between them. The CDR3 loop spans 13 amino acids. The CDR3 DNA follows: TGCGCCAGCAGCCCTACGGGGAACACTGAAGCTTTCTTT. Translation gives CASSPTGNTEAFF.

This chain joins TRBV5-6 and TRBJ1-2; D perhaps matches TRBD1 (5 bases). The germline V gene encodes CDR1 SGHDT and CDR2 YYEEEE. V was cut by 6 bases and J by 5 bases, with 17 bases left in between. This CDR3 is 14 amino acids long. CDR3 protein: CASILWRGLYGYTF. CDR3 DNA sequence: TGTGCCAGCATCCTATGGAGGGGCTTATATGGCTACACCTTC.